This TCR beta chain appears in the sequencing data of a study of T cell responses to AZD1222 COVID-19 vaccine (dated by TCRdb to the early 2020s). Concerning the study at large: TCR sequencing was performed for 230 to 250 trial participants, of whom roughly 200 were given two doses of AZD1222 and approximately 25 were given two doses of MenACWY control vaccine. Trial participants were enrolled into age subgroups of 18-55, 56-69 and 70-plus years, which contained approximately 150, 28 and 58 TCR-sequenced participants, respectively.

Findings and caveats that apply to the study as a whole: In the small 56-69-year group, the increase in depth fell short of significance, most likely because of low power. Only five or six AZD1222 recipients were SARS-CoV-2 seropositive at baseline, limiting conclusions about previously exposed vaccinees. Reportedly, almost half of the unique spike-specific TCRs recognized epitopes lying outside the regions that are mutated in the B.1.351 and B.1.1.7 variants. After two AZD1222 doses, both the breadth and the depth of spike-specific TCRs were significantly higher than at day 0 and than in MenACWY recipients. The vaccine-associated CD4 TCRs covered the entire spike protein, and the dominant responses fell in regions 160-218 and 743-854. Most participants were white British and females outnumbered males, and the authors suggested that clonal diversity may have been underestimated. Because no day 14 peak-response samples were available, repertoires were characterized only after the peak T cell response.

Regarding this clone: Its antigen is currently not known. Per-base quality was not reported, and no clone a single base away is much larger than it.

The CDR3 regions of human TCRbeta chains were analyzed by immunosequencing. Per the source publication's procedure: TCRs in the repertoires were matched against a reference library of SARS-CoV-2-specific TCRs that had been generated with the MIRA antigen-specificity platform. Breadth was defined as the fraction of unique TCRs that were SARS-CoV-2-associated, and depth was defined as the fraction of total T cells that were SARS-CoV-2-associated. Using the MIRA data, each spike-specific TCR was mapped to the spike region that the TCR reacts to and placed in a CD4 or CD8 class. Log10-transformed breadth and depth values were compared by one-way ANOVA with Sidak's multiple comparisons tests. TCRdb took over this immuneACCESS table, retaining in-frame rearrangements with V and J assigned. Such tables are incomplete; in checked studies, under half of the missing clones stem from an unresolved V gene, and the remainder is unexplained. Clone size and V and J calls were adopted from that table, with D and trimming inferred from the DNA. A total of about 210,000 clones appear in this sample, approximately 94% of them only once. The top ten clonotypes cover about 1.5% of the sample.

Including the terminal cysteine and phenylalanine, the CDR3 comprises 17 residues. The retained sequence is limited to the CDR3, 51 bases, with the frame set at the first base. Based on the germline V gene, the CDR1 and CDR2 sequences are SGHTA and FQGNSA. V is cut back by 5 bases and J by 3 bases, with 9 bases in the junction unmatched. The sample's time point label is to be understood as: about 28 days (+/-7) after the second vaccine dose. Per the publication, the treatment or condition label means: meningococcal conjugate vaccine given as trial control. Vaccinee samples were obtained from the UK trials COV001 and COV002, which included a single-blind randomized controlled phase 2/3 trial of AZD1222 (ChAdOx1 nCoV-19) in healthy adults. Trial participant PBMC samples were collected at day 0 and day 28 after the second dose for TCRbeta chain sequencing.

Recombination connected TRBV7-2 to TRBJ1-5; TRBD1 matches 11 bases in the middle. The sequence was obtained from an adult who received the MenACWY meningococcal vaccine as a control. The sequences come from peripheral blood, collected 28 days after the second dose of the MenACWY control vaccine. DNA sequence: TGTGCCAGCAGCCCGGGACAGGGGGGAAGGATCAATCAGCCCCAGCATTTT. Its protein reads: CASSPGQGGRINQPQHF.